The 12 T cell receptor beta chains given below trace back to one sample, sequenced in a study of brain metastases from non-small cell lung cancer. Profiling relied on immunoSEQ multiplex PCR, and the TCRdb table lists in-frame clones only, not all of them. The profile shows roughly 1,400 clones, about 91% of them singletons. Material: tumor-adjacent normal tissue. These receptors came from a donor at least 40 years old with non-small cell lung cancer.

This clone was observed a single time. The CDR3 loop reads CASRAGTTSGNTIYF. CDR3 nucleotides: TGTGCCAGCAGGGCCGGGACAACCTCTGGAAACACCATATATTTT. This chain links TRBV27 with TRBJ1-3; D is possibly TRBD1 (6 bases). The V end lost 6 bases, the J end lost 0 bases, and 12 bases lay between the germline ends. Germline CDR1 MNHEY, CDR2 SMNVEV (reference sequence). This CDR3 contains 15 residues.

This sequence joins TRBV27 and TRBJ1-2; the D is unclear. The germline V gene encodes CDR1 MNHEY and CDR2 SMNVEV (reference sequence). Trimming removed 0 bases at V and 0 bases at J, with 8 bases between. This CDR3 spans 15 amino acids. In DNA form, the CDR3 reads TGTGCCAGCAGTTTATCAGGCGGATCTAACTATGGCTACACCTTC. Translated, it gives CASSLSGGSNYGYTF.

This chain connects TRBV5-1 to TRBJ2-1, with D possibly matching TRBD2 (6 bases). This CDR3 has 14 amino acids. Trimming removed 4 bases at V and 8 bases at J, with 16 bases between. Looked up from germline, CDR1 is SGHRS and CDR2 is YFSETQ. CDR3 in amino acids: CASSLGTALDEQFF. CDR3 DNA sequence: TGCGCCAGCAGCCTTGGGACTGCTCTAGATGAGCAGTTCTTC.

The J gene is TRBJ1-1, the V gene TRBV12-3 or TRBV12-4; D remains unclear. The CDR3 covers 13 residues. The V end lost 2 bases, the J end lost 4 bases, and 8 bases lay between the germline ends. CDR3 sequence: CASSLNEGTEAFF. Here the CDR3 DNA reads TGTGCCAGCAGTTTAAACGAAGGCACTGAAGCTTTCTTT.

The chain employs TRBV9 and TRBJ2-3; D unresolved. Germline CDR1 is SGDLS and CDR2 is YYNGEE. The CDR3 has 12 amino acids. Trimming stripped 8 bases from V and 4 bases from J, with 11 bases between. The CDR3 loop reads CARPQPPDTQYF. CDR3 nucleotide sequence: TGTGCCAGACCCCAGCCGCCAGATACGCAGTATTTT. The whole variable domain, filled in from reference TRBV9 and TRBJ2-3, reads DSGVTQTPKHLITATGQRVTLRCSPRSGDLSVYWYQQSLDQGLQFLIQYYNGEERAKGNILERFSAQQFPDLHSELNLSSLELGDSALYFCARPQPPDTQYFGPGTRLTVL.

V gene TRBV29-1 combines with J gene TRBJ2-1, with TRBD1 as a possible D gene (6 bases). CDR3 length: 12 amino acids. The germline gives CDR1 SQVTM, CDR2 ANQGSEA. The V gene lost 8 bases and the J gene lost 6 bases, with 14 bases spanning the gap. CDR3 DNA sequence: TGCAGCACGAGCCTAGGGGGCAATGAGCAGTTCTTC. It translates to CSTSLGGNEQFF.

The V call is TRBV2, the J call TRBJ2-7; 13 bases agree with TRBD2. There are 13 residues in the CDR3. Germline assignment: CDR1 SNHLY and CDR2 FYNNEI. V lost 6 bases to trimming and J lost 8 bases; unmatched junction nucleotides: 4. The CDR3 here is CASSILAGGKQYF. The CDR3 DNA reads TGTGCCAGCAGCATACTAGCGGGGGGGAAGCAGTACTTC.

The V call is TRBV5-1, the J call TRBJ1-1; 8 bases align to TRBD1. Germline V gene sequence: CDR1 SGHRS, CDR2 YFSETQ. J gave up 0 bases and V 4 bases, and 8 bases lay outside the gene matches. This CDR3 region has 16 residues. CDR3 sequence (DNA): TGCGCCAGCAGCGAAGGGACAGGAGTAATGAACACTGAAGCTTTCTTT. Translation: CASSEGTGVMNTEAFF.

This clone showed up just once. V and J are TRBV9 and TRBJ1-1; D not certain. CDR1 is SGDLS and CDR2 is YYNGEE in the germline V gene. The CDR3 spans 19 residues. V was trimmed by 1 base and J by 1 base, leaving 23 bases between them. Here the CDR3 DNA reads TGTGCCAGCAGCGTATTTTGGGTCCCGTCGTCTTCAGCGAACACTGAAGCTTTCTTT. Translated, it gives CASSVFWVPSSSANTEAFF. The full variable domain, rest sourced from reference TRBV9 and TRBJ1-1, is DSGVTQTPKHLITATGQRVTLRCSPRSGDLSVYWYQQSLDQGLQFLIQYYNGEERAKGNILERFSAQQFPDLHSELNLSSLELGDSALYFCASSVFWVPSSSANTEAFFGQGTRLTVV.

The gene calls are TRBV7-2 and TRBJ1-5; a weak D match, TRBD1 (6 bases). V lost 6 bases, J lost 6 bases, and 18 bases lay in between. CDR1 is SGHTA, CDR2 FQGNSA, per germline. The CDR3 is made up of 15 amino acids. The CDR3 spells CASRLTLGASQPQHF. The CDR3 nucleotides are TGTGCCAGCAGGCTAACGTTGGGGGCTTCTCAGCCCCAGCATTTT.

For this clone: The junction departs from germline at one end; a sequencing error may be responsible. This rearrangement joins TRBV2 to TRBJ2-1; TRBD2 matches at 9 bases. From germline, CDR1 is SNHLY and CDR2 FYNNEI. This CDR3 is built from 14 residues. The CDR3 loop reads CASSEAVGSGRWFF. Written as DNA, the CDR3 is TGTGCCAGCAGCGAAGCCGTGGGAAGCGGGAGGTGGTTCTTC.

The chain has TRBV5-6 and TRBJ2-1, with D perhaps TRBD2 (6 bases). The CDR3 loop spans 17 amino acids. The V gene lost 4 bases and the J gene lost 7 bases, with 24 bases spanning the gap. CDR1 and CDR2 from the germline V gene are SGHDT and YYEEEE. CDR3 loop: CASSTITAGTLGNEQFF. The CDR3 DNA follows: TGTGCCAGCAGCACTATTACCGCCGGGACTTTGGGGAATGAGCAGTTCTTC.